The 18 T cell receptor beta chains below come from one sample, sequenced in a study of blood T cell repertoires in COVID-19. Here immunoSEQ multiplex PCR was the method, and the copy in TCRdb shows in-frame clones only, minus some. The sample holds 200,000 to 250,000 clones, more than 80% seen once. Sequencing was performed on peripheral blood. These receptor sequences come from a woman aged 80 or over with COVID-19, enrolled during active disease.

Concerning this clone itself: This specimen includes other DNA sequences encoding the same CDR3. The CDR3 sequence: CASSLGSSYNSPLHF. CDR3 DNA sequence: TGTGCCAGCAGCCTCGGGAGCTCCTATAATTCACCCCTCCACTTT. V and J are TRBV7-9 and TRBJ1-6; D not resolved. Trimming removed 5 bases from V and 0 bases from J, with 8 bases in between. Germline V gene lookup returns CDR1 SEHNR and CDR2 FQNEAQ (reference sequence). This CDR3 region has 15 residues.

The rearrangement links TRBV9 to TRBJ2-1, with 12 positions matching TRBD2. This CDR3 has 19 amino acids. J gave up 4 bases and V 0 bases, and 11 bases lay outside the gene matches. The germline V gene has CDR1 SGDLS and CDR2 YYNGEE. The CDR3 DNA follows: TGTGCCAGCAGCGTAGGTTTGCTAGCGGGAGGGGGAATGTACAATGAGCAGTTCTTC. Translating gives CASSVGLLAGGGMYNEQFF.

This chain uses TRBV5-1 with TRBJ2-1; 10 positions agree with TRBD2. Trimming cost V 0 bases and J 7 bases; bases outside gene matches: 4. CDR3 length: 15 amino acids. Germline V gene lookup returns CDR1 SGHRS and CDR2 YFSETQ. The CDR3 here is CASSLELAGRNEQFF. CDR3 bases: TGCGCCAGCAGCTTGGAACTAGCGGGACGGAATGAGCAGTTCTTC.

The rearrangement uses TRBV28 and TRBJ2-3, with TRBD2 matching over 8 bases. CDR1 is MDHEN, CDR2 SYDVKM, per germline. The CDR3 contains 13 residues. J was trimmed by 8 bases and V by 3 bases; bases with no gene match: 4. The CDR3 reads CASSFLAGRTQYF. CDR3 nucleotide sequence: TGTGCCAGCAGTTTCCTAGCGGGTCGTACGCAGTATTTT.

The chain has TRBV7-3 and TRBJ1-4, with 7 bases fitting TRBD1. Losses at the gene ends were 5 bases for V and 2 bases for J; bases not matched to a gene: 2. Germline CDR1 is SGHTA and CDR2 is FQGTGA. The CDR3 length is 14 residues. The CDR3 reads CASSLGQTNEKLFF. As DNA, the CDR3 is TGTGCCAGCAGCCTGGGACAGACTAATGAAAAACTGTTTTTT.

The V gene is TRBV18, the J gene TRBJ1-1; D unclear. Looked up from germline, CDR1 is KGHSH and CDR2 is LQKENI. V gave up 4 bases and J gave up 4 bases, with 10 bases separating them. The CDR3 spans 13 residues. In nucleotides, the CDR3 is TGTGCCAGCTCACTAAGCGGTGGCACTGAAGCTTTCTTT. Translation gives CASSLSGGTEAFF.

This rearrangement joins TRBV4-3 to TRBJ2-7; TRBD1 aligns across 8 bases. The junction had 2 bases not matched to a gene; V was cut back by 0 bases and J by 4 bases. The CDR3 extends over 14 amino acids. Germline V lookup: CDR1 LGHNA, CDR2 YSLEER. Here the CDR3 reads CASSQDRGRYEQYF. CDR3 nucleotides: TGCGCCAGCAGCCAAGACAGGGGGCGTTACGAGCAGTACTTC.

The rearrangement links TRBV2 to TRBJ2-4; unclear D gene. The CDR3 consists of 16 residues. CDR1 and CDR2 from the germline V gene are SNHLY and FYNNEI. Trimming cost V 4 bases and J 0 bases, with 13 bases left between them. In nucleotides, the CDR3 is TGTGCCAGCAGTGGCGGCAGACCACTAGCCAAAAACATTCAGTACTTC. Amino acids: CASSGGRPLAKNIQYF.

This clone occurred once. The rearrangement links TRBV18 to TRBJ2-7; 11 bases are shared with TRBD1. V shed 4 bases and J 2 bases; nucleotides not matched to a gene: 4. This CDR3 is built from 15 residues. CDR1 KGHSH and CDR2 LQKENI come from the germline V gene. CDR3: CASSHPGQGAYEQYF. Written as DNA, the CDR3 is TGTGCCAGCTCACACCCGGGACAGGGGGCCTACGAGCAGTACTTC.

The chain employs TRBV5-4 and TRBJ2-2; 9 nucleotides match TRBD1. The ends lost 2 bases at V and 3 bases at J; junction bases unmatched: 2. This CDR3 has 15 residues. Germline V gene data show CDR1 as SGHNT and CDR2 as YYREEE (reference sequence). CDR3 nucleotide sequence: TGTGCCAGCAGCTTAAGGACAGGGGACACCGGGGAGCTGTTTTTT. It yields the protein CASSLRTGDTGELFF. Variable domain in full (rest from reference TRBV5-4 and TRBJ2-2): ETGVTQSPTHLIKTRGQQVTLRCSSQSGHNTVSWYQQALGQGPQFIFQYYREEENGRGNFPPRFSGLQFPNYSSELNVNALELDDSALYLCASSLRTGDTGELFFGEGSRLTVL.

This chain connects TRBV24-1 to TRBJ2-3; perhaps TRBD1 as D (7 bases). This CDR3 spans 13 amino acids. V was shortened by 9 bases and J by 6 bases, with 15 bases between the two germline ends. Per germline, CDR1 KGHDR and CDR2 SFDVKD. This chain's CDR3 is CATGGGSTDTQYF. In nucleotides, the CDR3 is TGTGCCACCGGAGGGGGCAGTACGGATACGCAGTATTTT.

The rearrangement joins TRBV19 to TRBJ2-3, with 11 bases identical to TRBD2. V shed 1 base, J shed 9 bases, and the junction held 15 bases outside the gene matches. Germline CDR1 and CDR2: LNHDA and SQIVND (reference sequence). This CDR3 has 18 amino acids. The CDR3 region has the DNA TGTGCCAGTAGTATAGCCCCGGAACTAGCGGGGGCCCCGGGGACGCAGTATTTT. This gives the protein CASSIAPELAGAPGTQYF.

The gene calls are TRBV29-1 and TRBJ1-1, with 7 bases fitting TRBD1. The length of the CDR3 is 13 residues. After removal of 6 bases from V and 0 bases from J, the junction contained 4 bases not matched to a gene. CDR1 and CDR2 (germline): SQVTM, ANQGSEA. The chain's CDR3 is CSVGDRMNTEAFF. The CDR3 coding sequence is TGCAGCGTAGGGGACAGAATGAACACTGAAGCTTTCTTT.

The chain couples TRBV7-9 to TRBJ2-5, with TRBD1 identical over 7 bases. This CDR3 spans 11 amino acids. Per germline, CDR1 SEHNR and CDR2 FQNEAQ (reference sequence). The J segment lost 14 bases and the V segment lost 2 bases, leaving 5 bases of the junction unmatched. DNA of the CDR3: TGTGCCAGCAGCTTATCGGACAGGAGTTACTTC. It yields the protein CASSLSDRSYF.

In DNA form, the CDR3 reads TGTGCCACCAGCCGACGGACAGGGGCTGAAAAACTGTTTTTT. This gives the protein CATSRRTGAEKLFF. The chain couples TRBV15 to TRBJ1-4; 9 nucleotides match TRBD1. V lost 5 bases, J lost 7 bases, and 5 bases stayed unmatched. Germline CDR1 and CDR2: LNHNV and YYDKDF (reference sequence). The CDR3 has 14 amino acids.

This clone was counted between two and nine times. The CDR3 bases are TGTGCCAGCTCACTCAGGGGGCTGGACACTGAAGCTTTCTTT. Its protein is CASSLRGLDTEAFF. The genes are TRBV18 and TRBJ1-1; TRBD1 aligns across 8 bases. The germline V gene has CDR1 KGHSH and CDR2 LQKENI. The CDR3 is 14 amino acids. Trimming at V came to 4 bases and at J to 3 bases, leaving 4 bases not matched to a gene.

This clone occurred a few times. The chain uses TRBV4-2 and TRBJ1-1, with D possibly matching TRBD1 (6 bases). From germline, CDR1 is LGHNA and CDR2 YNFKEQ. CDR3 length equals 15 residues. The ends were cut back, 3 bases at V and 1 base at J, with 12 bases in the middle. CDR3 amino acids: CASSQVGGRNTEAFF. DNA for the CDR3: TGTGCCAGCAGCCAGGTTGGGGGCAGGAACACTGAAGCTTTCTTT.

The CDR3 DNA reads TGCGCCAGCACGAGGGGGTTAGGGGGCATTTACGAGCAGTACTTC. This gives the protein CASTRGLGGIYEQYF. This chain uses TRBV10-2 with TRBJ2-7; 7 nucleotides match TRBD1. The CDR3 is made up of 15 amino acids. V gave up 7 bases and J gave up 4 bases; unmatched junction bases: 13. From germline, CDR1 is WSHSY and CDR2 SAAADI.